Below are 19 T cell receptor beta chains sequenced from a single sample in a study of cytomegalovirus exposure and HLA in healthy donors. The method was immunoSEQ multiplex PCR; TCRdb's version includes in-frame clones alone and lacks a portion of them. Among 300,000 to 450,000 clones listed, 86% were seen once. The sample consisted of PBMCs. These TCRs come from a woman aged 18-29 years in good health and CMV-seronegative.

The genes are TRBV2 and TRBJ2-5, with TRBD2 matching 12 bases. Losses at the gene ends were 7 bases for V and 4 bases for J; bases not matched to a gene: 7. There are 15 residues in the CDR3. CDR1 is SNHLY, CDR2 FYNNEI, per germline. In DNA, the CDR3 is TGTGCCAGCAAGTCTAGCGGGGGGGTGGGAGAGACCCAGTACTTC. Its translation: CASKSSGGVGETQYF.

The DNA for the CDR3 is TGTGCCAGCAGACCAATGGTCCCAGGCACTGAAGCTTTCTTT. It yields the protein CASRPMVPGTEAFF. V and J are TRBV5-5 and TRBJ1-1; D is ambiguous. The ends were cut back, 5 bases at V and 4 bases at J, with 15 bases in the middle. Germline V gene data show CDR1 as SGHKS and CDR2 as YYEKEE (reference sequence). This CDR3 has 14 amino acids.

The J gene is TRBJ2-3, the V gene TRBV6-5; TRBD1 agrees at 8 bases. J lost 3 bases, V lost 5 bases, and 4 bases had no gene match. The length of the CDR3 is 14 residues. Germline values: CDR1 MNHEY, CDR2 SVGAGI. The CDR3 nucleotides read TGTGCCAGCAGTACCCGGACAGGGACAGATACGCAGTATTTT. Encoded protein: CASSTRTGTDTQYF.

This sequence joins TRBV27 and TRBJ2-3, with 8 bases fitting TRBD2. CDR1 and CDR2 (germline): MNHEY, SMNVEV (reference sequence). V shed 2 bases, J shed 6 bases, and the junction held 10 bases outside the gene matches. The CDR3 is 16 residues long. The CDR3 DNA follows: TGTGCCAGCAGTTTAGGAGTCCAGCGGGAGAACGATACGCAGTATTTT. It is translated as CASSLGVQRENDTQYF.

This clone was detected only a few times. V is TRBV4-1 and J is TRBJ1-1, with 8 positions matching TRBD1. The length of the CDR3 is 14 residues. Germline CDR1 reads MGHRA; CDR2 reads YSYEKL. With 1 base clipped from V and 4 bases from J, the junction kept 2 bases outside the gene matches. The CDR3 loop reads CASSQGTGPTEAFF. DNA for the CDR3: TGCGCCAGCAGCCAAGGGACAGGGCCCACTGAAGCTTTCTTT.

V is TRBV7-8 and J is TRBJ2-5; D unresolved. The germline V gene encodes CDR1 SGHVS and CDR2 FQNEAQ. Trimming stripped 5 bases from V and 5 bases from J, with 18 bases between. The CDR3 contains 15 residues. CDR3 region: CASSPFPRRPETQYF. The CDR3 nucleotides are TGTGCCAGCAGCCCCTTCCCTAGGCGCCCGGAGACCCAGTACTTC. The variable domain in full, completed from reference TRBV7-8 and TRBJ2-5, reads GAGVSQSPRYKVAKRGQDVALRCDPISGHVSLFWYQQALGQGPEFLTYFQNEAQLDKSGLPSDRFFAERPEGSVSTLKIQRTQQEDSAVYLCASSPFPRRPETQYFGPGTRLLVL.

This clone has just one count. This chain joins TRBV30 and TRBJ2-1, with D uncertain. This CDR3 spans 14 amino acids. Trimming stripped 0 bases from V and 2 bases from J, with 8 bases between. Germline-derived CDR1 and CDR2 are GTSNPN and SVGIG (reference sequence). The CDR3, as DNA: TGTGCCTGGAGTGTAAGTAGCCCCTACAATGAGCAGTTCTTC. Translated: CAWSVSSPYNEQFF.

For the CDR3, the DNA is TGTGCCACCAGCAGAGATGTAGGTGGGCTTGGCGAGCAGTACTTC. It codes for CATSRDVGGLGEQYF. This chain connects TRBV15 to TRBJ2-7; no firm D call. V lost 0 bases to trimming and J lost 6 bases, with 15 bases between them. The CDR3 spans 15 residues. Germline assignment: CDR1 LNHNV and CDR2 YYDKDF (reference sequence).

This clone was counted a few times. The CDR3 bases are TGTGCCAGCAGCTTAGAGGGGGGGTCACCCCTCCACTTT. Residues: CASSLEGGSPLHF. The gene calls are TRBV7-9 and TRBJ1-6, with D perhaps TRBD1 (6 bases). This CDR3 region has 13 residues. Germline CDR1 SEHNR, CDR2 FQNEAQ (reference sequence). Trimming shortened V by 1 base and J by 10 bases, and 8 bases separated the two germline ends.

V usage is TRBV14 and J usage is TRBJ2-3; TRBD1 is a possible D gene (6 bases). Deletions cut 2 bases from V and 5 bases from J, with 20 bases between. The CDR3 extends over 17 amino acids. CDR1 and CDR2 (germline): SGHDN, FVKESK. As DNA, the CDR3 is TGTGCCAGCAGCCAAAAGACAGGCTCCTGGAGTCGAGATACGCAGTATTTT. Translated, it gives CASSQKTGSWSRDTQYF.

This sequence joins TRBV30 and TRBJ1-1, with D uncertain. Germline values: CDR1 GTSNPN, CDR2 SVGIG (reference sequence). V shed 5 bases and J shed 0 bases, with 10 bases lying between them. This CDR3 has 13 residues. The CDR3 DNA follows: TGTGCCTGGTCGGACTTAATGAACACTGAAGCTTTCTTT. It codes for CAWSDLMNTEAFF.

This clone was counted only a few times. This chain uses TRBV11-3 with TRBJ1-5; perhaps TRBD1 as D (5 bases). CDR3 length: 17 amino acids. The germline gives CDR1 SGHNT, CDR2 YENEEA. Between the trimmed V and J ends, which lost 3 bases and 6 bases, there was a span of 21 bases. In nucleotides, the CDR3 is TGTGCCAGCAGCTTCCCTCGGTGCAGGGTTCTATGTCAGCCCCAGCATTTT. Translating it yields CASSFPRCRVLCQPQHF.

Here the CDR3 reads CASTSGSPWGETQYF. DNA of the CDR3: TGTGCCAGCACCTCCGGGAGCCCCTGGGGAGAGACCCAGTACTTC. V is TRBV6-1 and J is TRBJ2-5; D is perhaps TRBD2 (6 bases). Trimming cost V 7 bases and J 4 bases, with 19 bases left between them. Germline-derived CDR1 and CDR2 are MNHNS and SASEGT. The CDR3 spans 15 residues.

The chain recombines TRBV7-2 with TRBJ1-2, with TRBD1 identical over 9 bases. CDR3 length equals 12 residues. CDR1 is SGHTA and CDR2 is FQGNSA in the germline V gene. Trimming cost V 10 bases and J 8 bases; bases outside gene matches: 8. CDR3 region: CATSDRGKGYTF. Here the CDR3 DNA reads TGTGCCACCTCGGACAGGGGAAAGGGCTACACCTTC. The full variable domain, its missing parts supplied by reference TRBV7-2 and TRBJ1-2, is GAGVSQSPSNKVTEKGKDVELRCDPISGHTALYWYRQSLGQGLEFLIYFQGNSAPDKSGLPSDRFSAERTGGSVSTLTIQRTQQEDSAVYLCATSDRGKGYTFGSGTRLTVV.

The rearrangement uses TRBV5-1 and TRBJ2-4; maybe TRBD1 (5 bases). The CDR3 loop spans 14 amino acids. Looked up from germline, CDR1 is SGHRS and CDR2 is YFSETQ. Trimming took 0 bases from V and 8 from J, leaving 12 bases between them. The CDR3 is CASSLEAGLDIQYF. CDR3 nucleotides: TGCGCCAGCAGCTTGGAGGCAGGGTTGGACATTCAGTACTTC.

The chain employs TRBV11-1 and TRBJ2-1; 9 bases match TRBD1. The CDR3 contains 16 residues. Per the germline V gene, CDR1 is SGHAT and CDR2 is FQDESV (reference sequence). The V segment lost 5 bases and the J segment 8 bases; nucleotides outside the gene matches: 13. CDR3 nucleotide sequence: TGTGCCAGCAGCATGACCGGGACAGGGAAGTTTGATGAGCAGTTCTTC. It encodes CASSMTGTGKFDEQFF.

This clone has a handful of counts. The V call is TRBV5-1, the J call TRBJ2-1; 7 positions match TRBD2. Germline values: CDR1 SGHRS, CDR2 YFSETQ. The CDR3 sequence is 14 residues long. Trimming cost V 1 base and J 5 bases; bases outside gene matches: 3. The chain's CDR3 is CASSLQRGNNEQFF. For the CDR3, the DNA is TGCGCCAGCAGCTTGCAGCGGGGTAACAATGAGCAGTTCTTC.

The genes are TRBV28 and TRBJ1-2; D might be TRBD1 (6 bases). Germline lookup yields CDR1 MDHEN and CDR2 SYDVKM. CDR3 length: 15 amino acids. Trimming left V 6 bases short and J 4 bases short, with 18 bases between. Here the CDR3 reads CASRGIAGDGYGYTF. Here the CDR3 DNA reads TGTGCCAGCAGGGGGATCGCAGGGGACGGCTATGGCTACACCTTC.

The chain has TRBV4-1 and TRBJ2-3; no reliable D call. This CDR3 has 17 residues. V was pared by 0 bases and J by 4 bases, with 17 bases between. Germline V gene lookup returns CDR1 MGHRA and CDR2 YSYEKL. In DNA form, the CDR3 reads TGCGCCAGCAGCCAAGAGCCCCGTTCCGGTGGTTCAGATACGCAGTATTTT. This sequence encodes CASSQEPRSGGSDTQYF.